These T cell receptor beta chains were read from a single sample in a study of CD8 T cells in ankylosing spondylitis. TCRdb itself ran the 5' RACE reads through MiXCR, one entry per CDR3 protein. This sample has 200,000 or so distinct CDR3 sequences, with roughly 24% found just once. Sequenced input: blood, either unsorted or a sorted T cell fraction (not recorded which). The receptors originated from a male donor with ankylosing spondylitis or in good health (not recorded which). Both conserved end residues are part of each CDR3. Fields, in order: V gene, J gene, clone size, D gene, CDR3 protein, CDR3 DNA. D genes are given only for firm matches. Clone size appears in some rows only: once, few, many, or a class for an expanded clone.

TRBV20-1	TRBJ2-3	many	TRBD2	CSASLAGAADTQYF	TGCAGTGCTAGTCTAGCGGGAGCCGCAGATACGCAGTATTTT
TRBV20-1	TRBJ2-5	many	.	CSAREEGRGRETQYF	TGCAGTGCTAGAGAGGAGGGAAGGGGAAGAGAGACCCAGTACTTC
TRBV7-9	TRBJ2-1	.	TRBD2	CASSYSGTSRFNEQFF	TGTGCCAGCAGCTATTCCGGGACTAGCAGATTCAATGAGCAGTTCTTC
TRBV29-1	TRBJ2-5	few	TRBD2	CSGPEIPGLVSQETQYF	TGCAGCGGCCCTGAAATACCGGGACTAGTAAGCCAAGAGACCCAGTACTTC
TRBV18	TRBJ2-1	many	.	CASSPSANEQFF	TGTGCCAGCTCACCATCGGCCAATGAGCAGTTCTTC
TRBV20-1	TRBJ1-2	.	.	CSAPRPRAPNYGYTF	TGCAGTGCCCCAAGGCCGAGGGCCCCTAACTATGGCTACACCTTC
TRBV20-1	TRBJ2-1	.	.	CSARNGVSGEQFF	TGCAGTGCTCGGAACGGAGTGTCAGGCGAGCAGTTCTTC
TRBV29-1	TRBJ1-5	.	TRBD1	CSVRDRKDQPQHF	TGCAGCGTCCGGGACAGGAAAGATCAGCCCCAGCATTTT
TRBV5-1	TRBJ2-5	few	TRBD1	CASSPGTARYQETQYF	TGCGCCAGCAGCCCCGGGACAGCGAGATACCAAGAGACCCAGTACTTC
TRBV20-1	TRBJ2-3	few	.	CSARNPGGTDTQYF	TGCAGTGCTCGAAACCCCGGGGGCACAGATACGCAGTATTTT
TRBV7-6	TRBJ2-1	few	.	CASSSTPGGGGVYNEQFF	TGTGCCAGCAGCTCTACCCCTGGGGGAGGGGGCGTCTACAATGAGCAGTTCTTC
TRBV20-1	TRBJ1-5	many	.	CSAAGGNSNQPQHF	TGCAGTGCCGCGGGGGGTAATAGCAATCAGCCCCAGCATTTT
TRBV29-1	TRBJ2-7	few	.	CSVEDRVGGYEQYF	TGCAGCGTTGAAGACCGGGTAGGGGGCTACGAGCAGTACTTC
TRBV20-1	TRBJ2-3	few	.	CSARSLRLGVNTDTQYF	TGCAGTGCTAGGAGTCTACGACTAGGGGTAAACACAGATACGCAGTATTTT
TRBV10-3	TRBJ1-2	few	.	CAISESAAYTF	TGTGCCATCAGTGAGTCAGCGGCCTACACCTTC
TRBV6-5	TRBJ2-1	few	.	CASSYGQDSYNEQFF	TGTGCCAGCAGTTACGGCCAGGACTCATACAATGAGCAGTTCTTC
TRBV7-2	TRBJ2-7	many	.	CASSLEVGPYAPEQYF	TGTGCCAGCAGCTTAGAGGTGGGGCCCTACGCCCCCGAGCAGTACTTC
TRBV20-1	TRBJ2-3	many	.	CSGDHRSGGTDTQYF	TGCAGTGGGGACCATCGGTCGGGCGGCACAGATACGCAGTATTTT
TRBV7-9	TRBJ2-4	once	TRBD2	CASSFAAGVGAKNIQYF	TGTGCCAGCAGCTTCGCGGCGGGAGTTGGCGCCAAAAACATTCAGTACTTC
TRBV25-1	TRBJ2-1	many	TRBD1	CANRDRVYNEQFF	TGTGCCAACCGGGACAGGGTTTACAATGAGCAGTTCTTC
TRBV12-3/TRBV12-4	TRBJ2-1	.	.	CASSSQTSNEQFF	TGTGCCAGCAGTTCCCAGACCAGCAATGAGCAGTTCTTC
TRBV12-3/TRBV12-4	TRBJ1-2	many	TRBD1	CASSSTRGQGNGYTF	TGTGCCAGCAGTTCCACCAGGGGACAGGGTAATGGCTACACCTTC
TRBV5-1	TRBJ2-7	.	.	CASSSDGYEQYF	TGCGCCAGCAGCTCCGACGGGTACGAGCAGTACTTC
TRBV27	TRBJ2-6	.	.	CASTRQVLVSGANVLTF	TGTGCCAGCACCAGACAGGTCCTAGTCTCTGGGGCCAACGTCCTGACTTTC
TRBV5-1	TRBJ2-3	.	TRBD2	CVSSPEWLAGHTDTQYF	TGCGTTAGCAGCCCGGAGTGGCTAGCGGGACACACAGATACGCAGTATTTT
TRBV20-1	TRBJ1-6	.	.	CSARGPGGNNSPLHF	TGCAGTGCTAGAGGACCGGGGGGTAATAATTCACCCCTCCACTTT
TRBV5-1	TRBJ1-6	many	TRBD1	CASSSVGQGSSPLHF	TGCGCCAGCAGCTCAGTAGGACAGGGTTCTTCACCCCTCCACTTT
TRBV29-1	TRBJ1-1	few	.	CSVDPFVGSTEAFF	TGCAGCGTTGATCCGTTCGTGGGGAGCACTGAAGCTTTCTTT
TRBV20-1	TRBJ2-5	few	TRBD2	CSASDLKAGQETQYF	TGCAGTGCTAGCGACCTTAAAGCGGGACAAGAGACCCAGTACTTC
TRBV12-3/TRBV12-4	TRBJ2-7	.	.	CAGNQGSSYEQYF	TGTGCCGGCAATCAGGGAAGCTCCTACGAGCAGTACTTC
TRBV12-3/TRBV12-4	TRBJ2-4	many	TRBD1	CASSPGQGTYIQYF	TGTGCCAGCAGCCCGGGACAGGGCACGTACATTCAGTACTTC
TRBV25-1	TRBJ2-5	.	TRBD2	CASGSTSGQTQYF	TGTGCCAGCGGATCGACTAGCGGGCAGACCCAGTACTTC